A single sample gave rise to the 17 T cell receptor beta chains below, sequenced in a study of T cell changes during pregnancy in multiple sclerosis (dated by TCRdb to about 2019). Receptors were amplified or captured by the immunoSEQ multiplex PCR assay. Held by TCRdb, this immuneACCESS table contains in-frame sequences only and omits some clones. Under half of the omission traces to an unresolved V gene where checked; the cause of the rest is unknown. The table for this sample lists 85,000 to 100,000 clones; about 92% of them were counted only once. Of the sample, roughly 1.4% falls within the top ten clones. Sequenced material: peripheral blood, taken in the first trimester of pregnancy. The receptors stem from a female donor with multiple sclerosis, enrolled in a pregnancy study.

The chain joins TRBV27 to TRBJ2-7; 7 bases are shared with TRBD1. Germline-derived CDR1 and CDR2 are MNHEY and SMNVEV (reference sequence). Trimming took 6 bases from V and 1 from J; bases not matched to a gene: 12. The CDR3 extends over 16 amino acids. CDR3 sequence: CASSNRGESFSYEQYF. The CDR3 DNA is TGTGCCAGCAGCAACAGGGGAGAGAGCTTTTCCTACGAGCAGTACTTC.

The chain employs TRBV28 and TRBJ2-7; possible D gene TRBD1, 6 bases. This CDR3 is 14 amino acids long. Per germline, CDR1 MDHEN and CDR2 SYDVKM. V lost 5 bases, J lost 4 bases, and 15 bases lay in between. The CDR3 bases are TGTGCCAGCAGTCCCAAGGACAGACCTTACGAGCAGTACTTC. Translated, it gives CASSPKDRPYEQYF.

The J gene is TRBJ2-1, the V gene TRBV19; 7 bases fit TRBD2. Unmatched junction bases numbered 9, after V lost 7 bases and J lost 6 bases. The CDR3 spans 14 residues. Germline values: CDR1 LNHDA, CDR2 SQIVND (reference sequence). The DNA for the CDR3 is TGTGCCAGTACCACACCGGGACTACTCAATGAGCAGTTCTTC. Its translation is CASTTPGLLNEQFF. Together with reference TRBV19 and TRBJ2-1, the CDR3 gives the full variable domain: DGGITQSPKYLFRKEGQNVTLSCEQNLNHDAMYWYRQDPGQGLRLIYYSQIVNDFQKGDIAEGYSVSREKKESFPLTVTSAQKNPTAFYLCASTTPGLLNEQFFGPGTRLTVL.

V usage is TRBV5-1 and J usage is TRBJ2-3, with 7 bases that match TRBD1. CDR3 length: 15 amino acids. Germline V CDR1 and CDR2: SGHRS, YFSETQ. With V trimmed by 0 bases and J by 1 base, 2 bases remained unmatched. The CDR3 sequence is CASSLVGQGTDTQYF. In DNA form, the CDR3 reads TGCGCCAGCAGCTTGGTCGGACAGGGCACAGATACGCAGTATTTT.

V usage is TRBV28 and J usage is TRBJ2-7, with 12 positions matching TRBD2. V shed 6 bases and J 2 bases; nucleotides not matched to a gene: 17. The CDR3 has 19 amino acids. Germline CDR1 and CDR2: MDHEN and SYDVKM. Here the CDR3 reads CASRTTIHRTSGIPYEQYF. CDR3 sequence (DNA): TGTGCCAGCAGAACGACCATTCACCGGACTAGCGGGATACCCTACGAGCAGTACTTC. Together with reference TRBV28 and TRBJ2-7, the CDR3 gives the full variable domain: DVKVTQSSRYLVKRTGEKVFLECVQDMDHENMFWYRQDPGLGLRLIYFSYDVKMKEKGDIPEGYSVSREKKERFSLILESASTNQTSMYLCASRTTIHRTSGIPYEQYFGPGTRLTVT.

The chain recombines TRBV5-4 with TRBJ1-3; D might be TRBD1 (5 bases). The CDR3 has 15 residues. With 4 bases removed from V and 0 bases from J, the gap between germline ends came to 11 bases. CDR1 is SGHNT and CDR2 is YYREEE in the germline V gene (reference sequence). CDR3 coding DNA: TGTGCCAGCAGCCGGGGGGGATTCTCTGGAAACACCATATATTTT. Its protein is CASSRGGFSGNTIYF.

The J gene is TRBJ2-3, the V gene TRBV5-6, with TRBD2 matching 7 bases. In germline, CDR1 is SGHDT, CDR2 YYEEEE. CDR3 length: 16 residues. V gave up 0 bases and J gave up 6 bases; unmatched junction bases: 10. The chain's CDR3 is CASSLGRGKRGDTQYF. CDR3 in DNA: TGTGCCAGCAGCTTGGGGCGGGGGAAGCGAGGGGATACGCAGTATTTT.

The chain's CDR3 is CASSKQTSSYEQYF. The CDR3 DNA reads TGTGCCAGTAGCAAACAGACCAGCTCCTACGAGCAGTACTTC. J is TRBJ2-7 and V is TRBV19; D remains unclear. Germline V gene data show CDR1 as LNHDA and CDR2 as SQIVND (reference sequence). The CDR3 is made up of 14 amino acids. Trimming removed 6 bases from V and 0 bases from J, with 12 bases in between.

The chain has TRBV27 and TRBJ2-1; possible D gene TRBD2, 6 bases. The CDR3 extends over 15 amino acids. Germline values: CDR1 MNHEY, CDR2 SMNVEV (reference sequence). Deletions cut 0 bases from V and 6 bases from J, with 12 bases between. The CDR3 loop is CASSLSSSGFNEQFF. The DNA for the CDR3 is TGTGCCAGCAGTTTATCGAGTAGCGGATTCAATGAGCAGTTCTTC.

A single count supports this clone. This chain joins TRBV15 and TRBJ1-1; D not certain. CDR1 and CDR2 from the germline V gene are LNHNV and YYDKDF (reference sequence). The CDR3 has 15 amino acids. V lost 7 bases to trimming and J lost 0 bases, with 15 bases between them. The CDR3 protein is CATNSRPSVNTEAFF. Here the CDR3 DNA reads TGTGCCACCAACTCTCGGCCGAGCGTGAACACTGAAGCTTTCTTT.

The chain uses TRBV6-5 and TRBJ1-2; 7 nucleotides agree with TRBD1. The CDR3 sequence is 12 residues long. Germline CDR1 and CDR2: MNHEY and SVGAGI. V dropped 6 bases and J dropped 6; count of bases not matched to a gene: 4. CDR3 protein: CASRTGPHGYTF. DNA of the CDR3: TGTGCCAGCAGGACAGGGCCCCATGGCTACACCTTC.

This chain links TRBV28 with TRBJ2-7; TRBD1 aligns across 7 bases. Germline V gives CDR1 MDHEN, CDR2 SYDVKM. The CDR3 has 13 residues. The ends lost 5 bases at V and 3 bases at J; junction bases unmatched: 4. The CDR3 DNA follows: TGTGCCAGCAGTCCCTGGGACAGCTACGAGCAGTACTTC. Amino acid sequence: CASSPWDSYEQYF.

The chain couples TRBV7-2 to TRBJ1-3; 8 bases agree with TRBD1. Trimming cost V 4 bases and J 3 bases; bases outside gene matches: 14. Germline V gene lookup returns CDR1 SGHTA and CDR2 FQGNSA. This CDR3 spans 18 amino acids. The CDR3 spells CASSSGGIPRIVGNTIYF. The CDR3 nucleotides are TGTGCCAGCAGCTCAGGGGGCATACCTAGAATCGTTGGAAACACCATATATTTT.

This chain joins TRBV4-1 and TRBJ2-7; a weak D match, TRBD2 (5 bases). This CDR3 comprises 15 residues. CDR1 and CDR2 (germline): MGHRA, YSYEKL. The V end was cut by 0 bases, the J end by 4 bases, with 13 bases between. The CDR3 loop reads CASSQERGRAYEQYF. The DNA of the CDR3 is TGCGCCAGCAGCCAAGAACGAGGGAGAGCGTACGAGCAGTACTTC.

About this clone: The same CDR3 also results from other DNA sequences found in this sample. The chain combines TRBV19 with TRBJ1-5; 11 bases map to TRBD1. Germline CDR1 LNHDA, CDR2 SQIVND (reference sequence). V lost 1 base to trimming and J lost 7 bases; unmatched junction nucleotides: 3. The CDR3 totals 15 residues. The CDR3 spells CASSIGTGGGQPQHF. The CDR3 DNA follows: TGTGCCAGTAGTATAGGGACAGGGGGCGGGCAGCCCCAGCATTTT. The variable domain in full, completed from reference TRBV19 and TRBJ1-5, reads DGGITQSPKYLFRKEGQNVTLSCEQNLNHDAMYWYRQDPGQGLRLIYYSQIVNDFQKGDIAEGYSVSREKKESFPLTVTSAQKNPTAFYLCASSIGTGGGQPQHFGDGTRLSIL.

This rearrangement joins TRBV13 to TRBJ2-7, with 8 bases identical to TRBD2. The CDR3 sequence is 15 residues long. Germline CDR1 PRHDT, CDR2 FYEKMQ (reference sequence). Losses at the gene ends were 2 bases for V and 5 bases for J; bases not matched to a gene: 8. CDR3 amino acids: CASSLSQREFHEQYF. The CDR3 DNA reads as TGTGCCAGCAGCTTAAGCCAGCGGGAGTTTCACGAGCAGTACTTC.

In this sample, this clone turned up a few times. The chain recombines TRBV5-4 with TRBJ2-2; 7 positions match TRBD2. The length of the CDR3 is 15 residues. Per germline, CDR1 SGHNT and CDR2 YYREEE (reference sequence). V shed 5 bases, J shed 1 base, and the junction held 5 bases outside the gene matches. The CDR3: CASRVREGNTGELFF. CDR3 nucleotides: TGTGCCAGCAGGGTCAGGGAGGGGAACACCGGGGAGCTGTTTTTT.